What follows are 6 T cell receptor beta chains derived from one specimen sequenced in a study of chemoradiotherapy in HPV16-positive cancers. Produced via immunoSEQ multiplex PCR; TCRdb's table is partial and in-frame only. The sample contains tens of thousands of clones, 88% of which appear only once. Sequencing was performed on blood, taken from a patient who underwent chemoradiotherapy. The receptors derive from a human donor with HPV-associated anogenital cancer.

In this sample, this clone turned up once. This rearrangement joins TRBV29-1 to TRBJ2-1, with D uncertain. The germline V gene has CDR1 SQVTM and CDR2 ANQGSEA. The CDR3 totals 13 residues. V lost 3 bases to trimming and J lost 1 base, with 7 bases between them. In nucleotides, the CDR3 is TGCAGCGTTGAGTATCCATCCTACAATGAGCAGTTCTTC. It is translated as CSVEYPSYNEQFF.

The chain couples TRBV7-9 to TRBJ2-7, with TRBD2 matching 12 bases. The CDR3 covers 14 residues. V gave up 6 bases and J gave up 8 bases; unmatched junction bases: 8. The germline V gene encodes CDR1 SEHNR and CDR2 FQNEAQ (reference sequence). DNA for the CDR3: TGTGCCAGCAGTCCCCGACTAGCGGGAGCACAGCAGTACTTC. Translating gives CASSPRLAGAQQYF. The whole variable domain, remainder taken from reference TRBV7-9 and TRBJ2-7, is DTGVSQNPRHKITKRGQNVTFRCDPISEHNRLYWYRQTLGQGPEFLTYFQNEAQLEKSRLLSDRFSAERPKGSFSTLEIQRTEQGDSAMYLCASSPRLAGAQQYFGPGTRLTVT.

The chain joins TRBV7-2 to TRBJ2-2, with TRBD2 matching 10 bases. This CDR3 has 16 amino acids. CDR1 SGHTA and CDR2 FQGNSA come from the germline V gene. Trimming removed 5 bases from V and 2 bases from J; junction bases left unmatched: 5. The CDR3 region is CASSGLADRNTGELFF. CDR3 nucleotides: TGTGCCAGCAGCGGACTAGCGGACCGTAACACCGGGGAGCTGTTTTTT.

The V call is TRBV10-3, the J call TRBJ1-1, with D unresolved. The CDR3 consists of 12 residues. Looked up from germline, CDR1 is ENHRY and CDR2 is SYGVKD. V lost 3 bases and J 7 bases, leaving 9 bases between the germline ends. The DNA for the CDR3 is TGTGCCATCAGTGAAAAGGAGAGTGAAGCTTTCTTT. Translated: CAISEKESEAFF.

The CDR3 DNA is TGTGCCAGCAGCGCCTCCTCCAGGGGAGCTACCTATGGCTACACCTTC. This encodes CASSASSRGATYGYTF. V is TRBV9 and J is TRBJ1-2, with D possibly matching TRBD1 (6 bases). Germline loops: CDR1 SGDLS, CDR2 YYNGEE. V gave up 3 bases and J gave up 4 bases, with 19 bases separating them. CDR3 length equals 16 residues.

Comment on this clone: This specimen includes other DNA sequences encoding the same CDR3. This chain links TRBV19 with TRBJ2-3, with 8 positions matching TRBD2. This CDR3 region has 15 residues. The J segment lost 3 bases and the V segment lost 4 bases, leaving 6 bases of the junction unmatched. Germline CDR1 reads LNHDA; CDR2 reads SQIVND (reference sequence). CDR3 in DNA: TGTGCCAGTAGTAGGTCGGGAGGGCGGACAGATACGCAGTATTTT. It yields the protein CASSRSGGRTDTQYF.